One sample yielded the 19 T cell receptor beta chains listed below, sequenced in a study of blood T cells in healthy people across ages. Alongside a J-beta primer mix, a sample-barcoded 5' primer served in a second PCR lasting about 7 to 11 cycles. TCRdb fed the 5' RACE reads into MiXCR, producing one record per CDR3 protein. The repertoire has 850,000 to 1,000,000 distinct CDR3 sequences, about 51% of them found once; the top ten carry about a fifth. Sequencing was performed on blood. The receptors here all came from a woman aged 60-75 years in good health.

This clonotype was detected only a few times. The chain couples TRBV20-1 to TRBJ1-4; D is undetermined. Germline V CDR1 and CDR2: DFQATT, SNEGSKA (reference sequence). The CDR3 totals 16 residues. The germline V and J ends were trimmed by 3 bases and 4 bases, with 18 bases remaining between them. The CDR3 DNA reads TGCAGTGCTAGCCCCGGGATAGCCACTTATAATGAAAAACTGTTTTTT. It specifies CSASPGIATYNEKLFF.

This chain connects TRBV4-3 to TRBJ1-2; 9 nucleotides line up with TRBD1. The CDR3 consists of 15 residues. V shed 0 bases, J shed 8 bases, and the junction held 7 bases outside the gene matches. Germline CDR1 LGHNA, CDR2 YSLEER. The CDR3 sequence: CASSQDLWTGVGYTF. CDR3 DNA: TGCGCCAGCAGCCAAGACCTATGGACAGGGGTCGGCTACACCTTC.

The rearrangement uses TRBV6-6 and TRBJ2-1, with TRBD1 identical over 11 bases. Looked up from germline, CDR1 is MNHNY and CDR2 is SVGAGI (reference sequence). Unmatched junction bases numbered 6, after V lost 5 bases and J lost 6 bases. This CDR3 has 15 amino acids. The CDR3 DNA follows: TGTGCCAGCAGTACCTCGGGACAGGGGGGCAATGAGCAGTTCTTC. As protein: CASSTSGQGGNEQFF.

There are a few counts of this clonotype. The chain couples TRBV4-1 to TRBJ1-5; a possible D gene is TRBD1 (5 bases). The germline CDR1 and CDR2 sequences are MGHRA and YSYEKL. The CDR3 is made up of 16 amino acids. V lost 1 base, J lost 10 bases, and 20 bases lay in between. Here the CDR3 DNA reads TGCGCCAGCAGCCAAGTAAAAGGGCCCTCGGGACGCCCCCAGCATTTT. Amino acids: CASSQVKGPSGRPQHF.

This chain uses TRBV12-5 with TRBJ2-5, with 12 bases aligning to TRBD2. Germline V gene lookup returns CDR1 LGHNT and CDR2 FRNRAP. Losses at the gene ends were 1 base for V and 5 bases for J; bases not matched to a gene: 11. This CDR3 is 18 amino acids long. The CDR3 reads CASGLGLAGDGEVETQYF. In DNA, the CDR3 is TGTGCTAGTGGTTTGGGACTAGCGGGAGACGGAGAAGTGGAGACCCAGTACTTC.

This rearrangement joins TRBV30 to TRBJ2-1, with D hard to call. Deletions cut 8 bases from V and 0 bases from J, with 8 bases between. The CDR3 covers 12 residues. Germline-derived CDR1 and CDR2 are GTSNPN and SVGIG (reference sequence). Written as DNA, the CDR3 is TGTGCCGGCAGTAGCTCCTACAATGAGCAGTTCTTC. This gives the protein CAGSSSYNEQFF.

This chain links TRBV7-2 with TRBJ2-4; tentative D call: TRBD2 (6 bases). Germline V gives CDR1 SGHTA, CDR2 FQGNSA. The CDR3 consists of 17 residues. V was pared by 0 bases and J by 10 bases, with 22 bases between. CDR3 loop: CASSLAGGTGGRRIQYF. The CDR3 coding sequence is TGTGCCAGCAGCTTAGCGGGGGGAACAGGAGGACGAAGGATTCAGTACTTC.

The J gene is TRBJ2-7, the V gene TRBV7-2; 11 bases agree with TRBD2. CDR1 and CDR2 (germline): SGHTA, FQGNSA. With 5 bases clipped from V and 3 bases from J, the junction kept 6 bases outside the gene matches. The CDR3 spans 15 residues. Here the CDR3 DNA reads TGTGCCAGCAGCGCGGAGCTAGCGGGAGGCTACGAGCAGTACTTC. Protein: CASSAELAGGYEQYF.

CDR3 residues: CATSSPYEQYF. The CDR3 DNA sequence: TGTGCCACCTCATCTCCCTACGAGCAGTACTTC. V usage is TRBV28 and J usage is TRBJ2-7, with D unresolved. The germline V gene encodes CDR1 MDHEN and CDR2 SYDVKM. The V end was cut by 10 bases, the J end by 2 bases, with 9 bases between. The CDR3 contains 11 residues.

The chain carries TRBV7-2 and TRBJ2-4, with D unresolved. The CDR3 totals 14 residues. V was pared by 5 bases and J by 13 bases, with 21 bases between. Germline CDR1 is SGHTA and CDR2 is FQGNSA. The CDR3 DNA is TGTGCCAGCAGCCCCCCCACCACCCTATTGGAGCAGTACTTC. It is translated as CASSPPTTLLEQYF.

The J gene is TRBJ2-3, the V gene TRBV4-2, with 9 bases that match TRBD2. The V and J ends lost 0 bases and 4 bases, in that order; junction bases with no gene match: 8. Germline values: CDR1 LGHNA, CDR2 YNFKEQ. This CDR3 comprises 17 residues. The CDR3 protein is CASSQEMVREGPDTQYF. The DNA of the CDR3 is TGTGCCAGCAGCCAAGAGATGGTGCGGGAGGGCCCAGATACGCAGTATTTT.

In its sample, this clonotype was seen once. This chain links TRBV6-2 or TRBV6-3 with TRBJ2-3, with 7 positions matching TRBD2. The CDR3 runs 15 residues. Trimming took 2 bases from V and 4 from J; bases not matched to a gene: 6. Germline-derived CDR1 and CDR2 are MNHEY and SVGEGT. As DNA, the CDR3 is TGTGCCAGCAGTTACGGCGGGAGTCGTTCAGATACGCAGTATTTT. It translates to CASSYGGSRSDTQYF.

CDR3 DNA sequence: TGTGCCAGCAGCTCAGGCGTCACAGGGAGGAACACTGAAGCTTTCTTT. Encoded protein: CASSSGVTGRNTEAFF. The chain links TRBV7-9 to TRBJ1-1; tentatively, D is TRBD1 (6 bases). The V end was cut by 4 bases, the J end by 1 base, with 16 bases between. CDR3 length: 16 residues. The germline gives CDR1 SEHNR, CDR2 FQNEAQ (reference sequence).

The chain recombines TRBV4-3 with TRBJ2-1; no definite D call. CDR3 size: 13 residues. Trimming removed 1 base from V and 5 bases from J, with 6 bases in between. CDR1 and CDR2 from the germline V gene are LGHNA and YSLEER. Here the CDR3 reads CASSQGPDNEQFF. CDR3 coding DNA: TGCGCCAGCAGCCAAGGGCCAGACAATGAGCAGTTCTTC.

The chain joins TRBV2 to TRBJ2-1; D possibly uses TRBD1 or TRBD2 (5 bases each). This CDR3 region has 15 residues. V lost 6 bases and J lost 7, with 19 bases in between. Per the germline V gene, CDR1 is SNHLY and CDR2 is FYNNEI. The DNA for the CDR3 is TGTGCCAGCAGGGGGGAGTCGGGCTCTTCGAATGAGCAGTTCTTC. This codes for CASRGESGSSNEQFF.

The V and J genes are TRBV29-1 and TRBJ2-1, with D perhaps matching TRBD1 (6 bases). The J call is uncertain, as TRBJ2-7 better fits the DNA end. Germline CDR1 and CDR2: SQVTM and ANQGSEA. The CDR3 spans 16 residues. CDR3 nucleotides: TGCAGCGTTGGAGGGACATTGGCAAGCTCCTACAATGAGCAGTACTTC. This codes for CSVGGTLASSYNEQYF.

This sequence joins TRBV28 and TRBJ2-7; D is perhaps TRBD2 (6 bases). The DNA end favors TRBJ2-5, so the J call may be wrong. This CDR3 is built from 12 residues. Germline CDR1 MDHEN, CDR2 SYDVKM. The CDR3 here is CASRTVGGTQYF. The CDR3 nucleotides are TGTGCCAGCAGGACGGTGGGGGGGACCCAGTACTTC.

The chain combines TRBV29-1 with TRBJ1-1; a possible D gene is TRBD1 (5 bases). V was pared by 7 bases and J by 1 base, with 13 bases between. Germline V gene sequence: CDR1 SQVTM, CDR2 ANQGSEA. CDR3 size: 13 residues. The DNA of the CDR3 is TGCAGCGCAACCATGGGGGGGAACACTGAAGCTTTCTTT. Residues: CSATMGGNTEAFF.

The sample holds a few counts of this clonotype. The chain uses TRBV6-1 and TRBJ2-1, with TRBD2 matching over 11 bases. CDR3 length: 15 residues. With 2 bases clipped from V and 8 bases from J, the junction kept 5 bases outside the gene matches. Germline loops: CDR1 MNHNS, CDR2 SASEGT. This CDR3 is CASSEPGLAAHEQFF. DNA of the CDR3: TGTGCCAGCAGTGAACCGGGACTAGCGGCCCATGAGCAGTTCTTC.